This T cell receptor beta chain was retrieved from a study of shared clonotypes between healthy human individuals. For the study at large: CD8 memory received one plate per donor, CD8 naive two, CD4 memory three and CD4 naive three.

The ends were cut back, 7 bases at V and 10 bases at J, with 19 bases in the middle. CDR3 size: 14 residues. CDR1 is SNHLY, CDR2 FYNNEI, per germline. Donors were Caucasian adults residing in Nashville, Tennessee, USA. The authors divided CD4+ cells into CD45RA+ naive and CD45RA-negative memory subsets. Study observations and caveats: It was the non-shared clonotypes that had lower generation probabilities than clonotypes shared by all four donors.

A note on this clone: Its antigen is unidentified.

Assay: immunoSEQ multiplex PCR; the TCRdb copy retains only in-frame clones and omits some. Of about 710,000 clones listed, about 80% are singletons. Sequencing used memory CD4+ T cells sorted from blood. Subset meaning: CD45RA-negative fraction. The source is a woman aged 30 to 39 in good health. The chain combines TRBV2 with TRBJ1-4, with D tentatively TRBD1 (5 bases). The CDR3 DNA sequence: TGTGCCAGCAACACCGGGGACGGATTCAGAAAACTGTTTTTT. This sequence encodes CASNTGDGFRKLFF.